These 12 T cell receptor beta chains were all obtained from the same sample, sequenced in a study of T cell changes during pregnancy in multiple sclerosis. The assay was immunoSEQ multiplex PCR, and TCRdb's table has in-frame clones only and misses some. Counted here are about 68,000 clones, about nine tenths occurring once; the ten biggest clones make up roughly 1.5%. The source material was peripheral blood, sampled in the third trimester of pregnancy. These receptors were obtained from a female donor with multiple sclerosis, enrolled in a pregnancy study.

V is TRBV10-3 and J is TRBJ1-1; D is unclear. V lost 7 bases and J lost 5, with 14 bases in between. This CDR3 contains 13 residues. Germline CDR1 is ENHRY and CDR2 is SYGVKD. The CDR3 DNA reads TGTGCCATCAAAGCAGACTTCCCTACTGAAGCTTTCTTT. The encoded protein is CAIKADFPTEAFF.

This clone has just one count. The chain employs TRBV27 and TRBJ2-7; D may be TRBD2 (6 bases). The germline V gene has CDR1 MNHEY and CDR2 SMNVEV (reference sequence). The V end lost 3 bases, the J end lost 0 bases, and 9 bases lay between the germline ends. This CDR3 comprises 14 residues. The DNA of the CDR3 is TGTGCCAGCAGTTTCACGGGGGACTCCTACGAGCAGTACTTC. This codes for CASSFTGDSYEQYF.

This rearrangement joins TRBV10-1 to TRBJ2-3; D may be TRBD2 (5 bases). This CDR3 spans 13 amino acids. V dropped 8 bases and J dropped 2 bases, with 11 bases sitting between them. CDR1 and CDR2 from the germline V gene are WNHNN and SYGVQD (reference sequence). CDR3 in DNA: TGCGCCAGCGGACTGACTAACACAGATACGCAGTATTTT. It codes for CASGLTNTDTQYF.

The gene calls are TRBV15 and TRBJ1-1; possibly TRBD1 for D (6 bases). CDR3 length: 14 amino acids. The V gene's germline CDR1 is LNHNV and CDR2 YYDKDF (reference sequence). V gave up 5 bases and J gave up 4 bases, with 14 bases separating them. DNA of the CDR3: TGTGCCACCAGCTTCAGGGGAGGGGGCACTGAAGCTTTCTTT. Its protein product is CATSFRGGGTEAFF.

The V gene is TRBV6-6, the J gene TRBJ2-7, with D perhaps TRBD1 (6 bases). CDR3 size: 15 residues. V shed 5 bases and J shed 1 base, with 15 bases lying between them. Per germline, CDR1 MNHNY and CDR2 SVGAGI (reference sequence). This CDR3 is CASSRGFTGSYEQYF. The CDR3 region has the DNA TGTGCCAGCAGTCGAGGATTCACAGGGTCCTACGAGCAGTACTTC.

V is TRBV7-9 and J is TRBJ2-3, with unresolved D. This CDR3 comprises 14 residues. Germline-derived CDR1 and CDR2 are SEHNR and FQNEAQ (reference sequence). Trimming removed 3 bases at V and 1 base at J, with 8 bases between. CDR3 amino acids: CASSFPRRTDTQYF. The CDR3 DNA is TGTGCCAGCAGCTTCCCCAGGCGCACAGATACGCAGTATTTT.

In this sample, this clone turned up once. V usage is TRBV6-6 and J usage is TRBJ1-3; no firm D call. The CDR3 sequence is 16 residues long. CDR1 and CDR2 (germline): MNHNY, SVGAGI (reference sequence). V dropped 0 bases and J dropped 0 bases, with 9 bases sitting between them. The DNA for the CDR3 is TGTGCCAGCAGTTACTCGGGTAGGAGCTCTGGAAACACCATATATTTT. Translating gives CASSYSGRSSGNTIYF.

V gene TRBV19 combines with J gene TRBJ1-4, with a weak D call TRBD1 (6 bases). V lost 8 bases and J 5 bases, leaving 12 bases between the germline ends. This CDR3 contains 13 residues. Germline CDR1 is LNHDA and CDR2 is SQIVND (reference sequence). The CDR3 is CASRERGNEKLFF. In nucleotides, the CDR3 is TGTGCCAGTCGGGAAAGGGGGAATGAAAAACTGTTTTTT.

The gene calls are TRBV6-6 and TRBJ2-5; D is perhaps TRBD1 (5 bases). The CDR3 extends over 15 amino acids. Trimming took 5 bases from V and 1 from J, leaving 14 bases between them. Germline CDR1 is MNHNY and CDR2 is SVGAGI (reference sequence). This CDR3 is CASSADILVQETQYF. Here the CDR3 DNA reads TGTGCCAGCAGTGCGGACATCTTAGTCCAAGAGACCCAGTACTTC.

The chain has TRBV10-3 and TRBJ1-1; 8 nucleotides match TRBD1. The CDR3 contains 19 residues. Germline values: CDR1 ENHRY, CDR2 SYGVKD. V trimming: 0 bases; J trimming: 0 bases; junction bases outside the gene matches: 12. The CDR3 nucleotides read TGTGCCATCAGTGAGTCGAAATCGACAGGGGTGGTCATGAACACTGAAGCTTTCTTT. Translation: CAISESKSTGVVMNTEAFF.

The chain is built from TRBV5-6 and TRBJ1-5; no definite D call. The length of the CDR3 is 13 residues. In germline, CDR1 is SGHDT, CDR2 YYEEEE. The ends were cut back, 0 bases at V and 5 bases at J, with 6 bases in the middle. CDR3 nucleotides: TGTGCCAGCAGCTTGGACAGAGATCAGCCCCAGCATTTT. It yields the protein CASSLDRDQPQHF.

This sequence joins TRBV30 and TRBJ1-4; D possibly corresponds to TRBD1 (5 bases). This CDR3 contains 12 residues. The germline V and J ends were trimmed by 8 bases and 6 bases, with 13 bases remaining between them. The germline V gene encodes CDR1 GTSNPN and CDR2 SVGIG (reference sequence). The CDR3 bases are TGTGCCGAAAACGGGGGGGATGAAAAACTGTTTTTT. Translation gives CAENGGDEKLFF.